This entry lists 18 T cell receptor beta chains sequenced from one sample in a study of T cell repertoires in cytomegalovirus infection. TCRdb re-derived calls from the reads in MiXCR, one entry per CDR3 protein. This sample yields around 300,000 distinct CDR3 sequences, of which approximately 22% are seen a single time; roughly 19% belongs to the top ten. These receptors have no known antigen. The sample was cultured PBMCs, taken from culture after CMV antigen stimulation. These receptors were taken from a human donor in good health (CMV status not recorded). Some clones in this sample may be carry-over from other donors' samples.

This clonotype was observed at least ten times. V usage is TRBV7-2 and J usage is TRBJ2-5; D is possibly TRBD1 (7 bases). Looked up from germline, CDR1 is SGHTA and CDR2 is FQGNSA. The CDR3 totals 14 residues. With 6 bases removed from V and 3 bases from J, the gap between germline ends came to 14 bases. The CDR3 reads CASSGGGGKETQYF. Here the CDR3 DNA reads TGTGCCAGCAGTGGAGGGGGCGGCAAAGAGACCCAGTACTTC.

This clonotype was recorded many times. V and J are TRBV7-8 and TRBJ2-7; 7 bases agree with TRBD1. The CDR3 runs 13 residues. Germline V gene lookup returns CDR1 SGHVS and CDR2 FQNEAQ. The V segment lost 5 bases and the J segment 2 bases; nucleotides outside the gene matches: 3. CDR3 region: CASSEGTAYEQYV. For the CDR3, the DNA is TGTGCCAGCAGCGAAGGGACAGCCTACGAGCAGTACGTC.

This clonotype was seen a handful of times. The chain joins TRBV7-9 to TRBJ2-7; tentative D call: TRBD2 (6 bases). With 11 bases removed from V and 6 bases from J, the gap between germline ends came to 14 bases. Germline assignment: CDR1 SEHNR and CDR2 FQNEAQ (reference sequence). CDR3 length: 11 residues. For the CDR3, the DNA is TGTGCCTGCGTGGAGGGGAGCGAGCAGTACGTC. This gives the protein CACVEGSEQYV.

This clonotype was counted between two and nine times. V usage is TRBV29-1 and J usage is TRBJ2-7; D is perhaps TRBD2 (5 bases). CDR1 SQVTM and CDR2 ANQGSEA come from the germline V gene. The CDR3 is made up of 14 amino acids. The germline V and J ends were trimmed by 3 bases and 0 bases, with 12 bases remaining between them. This chain's CDR3 is CSVESGKSSYEQYF. CDR3 in DNA: TGCAGCGTTGAGTCGGGGAAGAGCTCCTACGAGCAGTACTTC.

The rearrangement joins TRBV2 to TRBJ1-6, with D uncertain. CDR3 length equals 12 residues. From germline, CDR1 is SNHLY and CDR2 FYNNEI. V was pared by 6 bases and J by 5 bases, with 5 bases between. CDR3: CASSRHNSPLHF. The CDR3 region has the DNA TGTGCCAGCAGCCGTCATAATTCACCCCTCCACTTT.

This clonotype was detected only a few times. The chain carries TRBV6-9 and TRBJ1-1, with D uncertain. Trimming pared 5 bases from V and 3 bases from J, leaving 10 bases between. The CDR3 has 13 amino acids. CDR1 is MNHGY and CDR2 is SVAAGI in the germline V gene. The CDR3 DNA reads as TGTGCCAGCAGTATTGCCTGGGACACTGAAGCTTTCTTT. This encodes CASSIAWDTEAFF.

The sample holds many counts of this clonotype. The J gene is TRBJ2-2, the V gene TRBV4-1; TRBD1 agrees at 9 bases. The ends lost 4 bases at V and 7 bases at J; junction bases unmatched: 10. This CDR3 spans 16 amino acids. Germline V gene lookup returns CDR1 MGHRA and CDR2 YSYEKL. The CDR3 DNA reads as TGCGCCAGCAGCCGCGGAACAGGGGGCGCCAGCGGGGAGCTGTTTTTT. This translates into CASSRGTGGASGELFF.

This clonotype has at least ten counts. This sequence joins TRBV7-2 and TRBJ1-1; D not certain. The CDR3 loop spans 14 amino acids. With 7 bases removed from V and 2 bases from J, the gap between germline ends came to 14 bases. Germline V gene sequence: CDR1 SGHTA, CDR2 FQGNSA. The DNA of the CDR3 is TGTGCCAGCAAGGCGGAACAGCTAAACACTGAAGCTTTCTTT. Amino acids: CASKAEQLNTEAFF.

The rearrangement uses TRBV12-3 or TRBV12-4 and TRBJ2-1, with D perhaps TRBD2 (5 bases). This CDR3 has 16 amino acids. V was trimmed by 3 bases and J by 6 bases, leaving 18 bases between them. The CDR3 region has the DNA TGTGCCAGCAGTTTGGTCGGAGGAGCTCAGAGCAATGAGCAGTTCTTC. Its translation: CASSLVGGAQSNEQFF.

The chain carries TRBV28 and TRBJ2-2; no firm D call. The V gene lost 6 bases and the J gene lost 0 bases, with 5 bases spanning the gap. This CDR3 is built from 13 residues. The V gene's germline CDR1 is MDHEN and CDR2 SYDVKM. The CDR3 region is CASRFPNTGELFF. CDR3 sequence (DNA): TGTGCCAGCAGATTTCCGAACACCGGGGAGCTGTTTTTT.

The genes are TRBV7-2 and TRBJ2-1, with D tentatively TRBD1 (6 bases). Germline loops: CDR1 SGHTA, CDR2 FQGNSA. V was cut by 5 bases and J by 3 bases, with 14 bases left in between. CDR3 size: 15 residues. CDR3 DNA: TGTGCCAGCAGCACAGGGTTTCGTATCTACAATGAGCAGTTCTTC. This sequence encodes CASSTGFRIYNEQFF.

In this sample, this clonotype turned up many times. The V gene is TRBV7-2, the J gene TRBJ1-5; D is perhaps TRBD1 (5 bases). Germline V gene sequence: CDR1 SGHTA, CDR2 FQGNSA. V was cut by 1 base and J by 7 bases, with 14 bases left in between. The CDR3 has 15 amino acids. The CDR3 DNA sequence: TGTGCCAGCAGCTTAGAGGTTGGGGGTCGGCAGCCCCAGCATTTT. Translation gives CASSLEVGGRQPQHF.

J is TRBJ2-7 and V is TRBV6-2 or TRBV6-3, with D perhaps TRBD2 (6 bases). This CDR3 comprises 15 residues. The germline gives CDR1 MNHEY, CDR2 SVGEGT. V lost 7 bases and J lost 2, with 18 bases in between. The CDR3 loop is CASNFTAGNPYEQYV. The CDR3 region has the DNA TGTGCCAGCAACTTTACGGCGGGGAATCCCTACGAGCAGTACGTC.

This clonotype was observed many times. The chain is built from TRBV19 and TRBJ2-1; D assignment may be TRBD1 or TRBD2 (5 bases each). This CDR3 is built from 14 residues. The germline V and J ends were trimmed by 5 bases and 3 bases, with 11 bases remaining between them. Germline V gene sequence: CDR1 LNHDA, CDR2 SQIVND (reference sequence). CDR3 sequence reads: CASSSGAGYNEQFF. The DNA of the CDR3 is TGTGCCAGTAGTTCCGGGGCGGGCTACAATGAGCAGTTCTTC.

V usage is TRBV19 and J usage is TRBJ1-2, with 8 bases identical to TRBD1. The CDR3 runs to 13 residues. Germline V gene lookup returns CDR1 LNHDA and CDR2 SQIVND (reference sequence). V lost 6 bases, J lost 8 bases, and 8 bases stayed unmatched. The chain's CDR3 is CASRTDRGGGYTF. The CDR3 DNA sequence: TGTGCCAGTAGGACCGACAGGGGCGGGGGCTACACCTTC.

The sample holds many counts of this clonotype. This rearrangement joins TRBV7-8 to TRBJ1-1; D remains unclear. Germline CDR1 and CDR2: SGHVS and FQNEAQ. Trimming removed 0 bases from V and 3 bases from J, with 8 bases in between. This CDR3 is 14 amino acids long. CDR3 sequence reads: CASSLAPGYTEAFF. The CDR3 nucleotides are TGTGCCAGCAGCTTAGCCCCGGGGTACACTGAAGCTTTCTTT.

This sequence joins TRBV12-3 or TRBV12-4 and TRBJ2-3, with TRBD2 matching 8 bases. V dropped 5 bases and J dropped 0; count of bases not matched to a gene: 4. The CDR3 length is 15 residues. The CDR3 DNA reads TGTGCCAGCAGTGTACTAGCGGTTAGCACAGATACGCAGTATTTT. It encodes CASSVLAVSTDTQYF.

This clonotype has a count of ten or more. The chain carries TRBV6-1 and TRBJ1-1, with 11 nucleotides matching TRBD1. CDR3 length: 14 amino acids. The V segment lost 6 bases and the J segment 6 bases; nucleotides outside the gene matches: 6. Germline V gene data show CDR1 as MNHNS and CDR2 as SASEGT. Written as DNA, the CDR3 is TGTGCCAGCAGGGGGACAGGGGGTAGTGCTGAAGCTTTCTTT. Translated, it gives CASRGTGGSAEAFF.